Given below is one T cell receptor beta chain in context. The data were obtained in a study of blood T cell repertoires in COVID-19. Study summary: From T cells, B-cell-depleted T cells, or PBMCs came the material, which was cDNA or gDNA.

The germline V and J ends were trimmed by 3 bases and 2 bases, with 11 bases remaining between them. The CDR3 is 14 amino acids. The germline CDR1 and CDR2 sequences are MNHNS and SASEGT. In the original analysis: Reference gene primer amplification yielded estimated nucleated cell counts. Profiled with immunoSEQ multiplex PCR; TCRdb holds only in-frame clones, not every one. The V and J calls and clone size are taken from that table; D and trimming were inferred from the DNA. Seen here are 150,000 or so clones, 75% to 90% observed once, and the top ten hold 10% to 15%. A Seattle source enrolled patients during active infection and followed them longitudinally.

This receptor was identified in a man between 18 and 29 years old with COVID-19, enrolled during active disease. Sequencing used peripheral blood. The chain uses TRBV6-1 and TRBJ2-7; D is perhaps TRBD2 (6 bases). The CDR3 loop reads CASSEGTGAYEQYF. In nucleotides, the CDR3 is TGTGCCAGCAGTGAGGGGACGGGAGCCTACGAGCAGTACTTC.